The 5 T cell receptor beta chains below all came from one sample that was sequenced in a study of OX40 agonist ivuxolimab in advanced cancers. Using immunoSEQ multiplex PCR, the repertoire was profiled, and TCRdb retains in-frame clones only, with some absent. The data contain over 30,000 clones, about 81% of them singletons. Material: CD4+ or CD8+ T cells sorted from blood, obtained in a trial of the OX40 agonist ivuxolimab. The source is an adult with an advanced solid tumor such as melanoma, head and neck, liver or kidney cancer.

V gene TRBV7-2 combines with J gene TRBJ1-3; possible D gene TRBD1, 5 bases. V lost 1 base and J 1 base, leaving 8 bases between the germline ends. Germline lookup yields CDR1 SGHTA and CDR2 FQGNSA. The CDR3 totals 15 residues. The CDR3 DNA reads TGTGCCAGCAGCTTAGGGGGGATGTCTGGAAACACCATATATTTT. Protein product: CASSLGGMSGNTIYF.

V gene TRBV28 combines with J gene TRBJ2-3; D may be TRBD1 (6 bases). The CDR3 sequence is 15 residues long. The V end lost 5 bases, the J end lost 3 bases, and 15 bases lay between the germline ends. The germline V gene has CDR1 MDHEN and CDR2 SYDVKM. CDR3 in amino acids: CASSRADSLTDTQYF. The DNA for the CDR3 is TGTGCCAGCAGTCGAGCGGACAGCTTGACAGATACGCAGTATTTT.

The chain joins TRBV7-9 to TRBJ2-5, with D unresolved. This CDR3 is built from 15 residues. V dropped 4 bases and J dropped 4 bases, with 16 bases sitting between them. Germline loops: CDR1 SEHNR, CDR2 FQNEAQ (reference sequence). The CDR3 region has the DNA TGTGCCAGCAGCTCGTCCAACATTATCGGAGAGACCCAGTACTTC. It codes for CASSSSNIIGETQYF.

The chain joins TRBV5-5 to TRBJ1-3; possibly TRBD1 for D (5 bases). Germline V gene data show CDR1 as SGHKS and CDR2 as YYEKEE (reference sequence). Trimming took off 0 bases at V and 0 bases at J, with 13 bases between the two ends. The CDR3 is 17 amino acids. CDR3 DNA sequence: TGTGCCAGCAGCTTGGAGGTGACAGTTATCTCTGGAAACACCATATATTTT. Protein product: CASSLEVTVISGNTIYF.

The chain joins TRBV7-3 to TRBJ1-1; 7 nucleotides align to TRBD1. CDR3 length: 13 residues. CDR1 SGHTA and CDR2 FQGTGA come from the germline V gene. V was pared by 5 bases and J by 5 bases, with 5 bases of the junction left unmatched. The CDR3 DNA sequence: TGTGCCAGCAGCCTAGACAGGGTAACTGAAGCTTTCTTT. Translation gives CASSLDRVTEAFF.